The clone carrying this TCR beta chain was observed many times. Its specificity is not known. This specimen comes from a study of T-cell reconstitution after alpha-beta-depleted transplantation in children. Study-level findings and limits: T-cell counts and diversity were attributed mostly to newly produced T cells one year after transplant. Alpha-beta T cells about two months after transplant reportedly derived from several hundred expanded graft clones. Surviving recipient T cells and thymic progenitors produced the high day-60 TCRbeta diversity seen in some patients.

With 3 bases clipped from V and 2 bases from J, the junction kept 15 bases outside the gene matches. The CDR3 covers 19 residues. The germline V gene encodes CDR1 MDHEN and CDR2 SYDVKM. Molecular barcoding with unique molecular identifiers was used for the TCRbeta library. Using its own MiXCR run on the PCR reads, TCRdb lists one record per CDR3 protein. This sample has fewer than 700,000 distinct CDR3 sequences, with 10% to 15% found just once. The sequencing used PBMCs, mostly from graft donor cells, collected 360 days after TCRalphabeta/CD19-depleted stem cell transplant. The chain is built from TRBV28 and TRBJ2-1; 8 nucleotides align to TRBD2. This clonotype was obtained from a male patient aged 10 to 17 who had a stem cell transplant for acute myeloid leukemia, so the T cells may come from the graft donor. CDR3 in amino acids: CASSFPPQTSGSTYNEQFF. The CDR3 DNA reads as TGTGCCAGCAGTTTTCCCCCCCAAACAAGCGGGAGCACCTACAATGAGCAGTTCTTC.